Listed below are T cell receptor beta chains from one sample, sequenced in a study of shared clonotypes between healthy human individuals. TCRdb keeps only in-frame clones here, not all; method: immunoSEQ multiplex PCR. Found here are some 1.5 million clones, 95% to 99% of them singletons; the top ten hold roughly 0.4%. Sequenced: naive CD4+ T cells sorted from blood. The source of these receptors is a man aged 25-45 years in good health. CDR3s include the opening cysteine and the closing phenylalanine or tryptophan. Fields, in order: CDR3 DNA, CDR3 protein, D gene, J gene, V gene, clone size, CDR3 length. D genes are given only for firm matches. For some rows the clone size is stated as once, few or many, or as a class when expanded; others skip it.

TGTGCCAGCAGCTTAGGGGTTCAGGGGGCGGGGTACAATGAGCAGTTCTTC	CASSLGVQGAGYNEQFF	TRBD1	TRBJ2-1	TRBV7-6	once	17
TGCAGCGTACGACAGGGTAGGCCCTACGAGCAGTACTTC	CSVRQGRPYEQYF	TRBD1	TRBJ2-7	TRBV29-1	NA	13
TGCAGCGTTGTTTGGGTTACCACTGAAGCTTTCTTT	CSVVWVTTEAFF	NA	TRBJ1-1	TRBV29-1	NA	12
TGTGCCAGCAGCGGGACTAGCAGCACAGATACGCAGTATTTT	CASSGTSSTDTQYF	TRBD2	TRBJ2-3	TRBV9	NA	14
TGTGCCAGCAGTGACGGGACTAGCAGGTATCTCCACGAGCAGTACTTC	CASSDGTSRYLHEQYF	TRBD2	TRBJ2-7	TRBV2	NA	16
TGCAGCGTGGCGGGGACAGGGGGTAAGAACACTGAAGCTTTCTTT	CSVAGTGGKNTEAFF	TRBD1	TRBJ1-1	TRBV29-1	NA	15
TGTGCCAGCAGACACCCTAGCGGGATGAACACCGGGGAGCTGTTTTTT	CASRHPSGMNTGELFF	TRBD2	TRBJ2-2	TRBV28	NA	16
TGTGCCAGCAGCCAAGGAGGAGTGCCTCCCTCCTACGAGCAGTACTTC	CASSQGGVPPSYEQYF	NA	TRBJ2-7	TRBV4-2	NA	16
TGTGCCAGCAGCGGAGAGAGCAATCAGCCCCAGCATTTT	CASSGESNQPQHF	NA	TRBJ1-5	TRBV2	few	13
TGTGCCAGCAGCGTACGGGCAGCTGGAAACACCATATATTTT	CASSVRAAGNTIYF	NA	TRBJ1-3	TRBV9	once	14
TGTGCCAGCAGCCGATCACGAGGCGGGAGCTACGAGCAGTACTTC	CASSRSRGGSYEQYF	TRBD2	TRBJ2-7	TRBV11-2	NA	15
TGTGCCAGCAGCGTAGAAAGAGGAATTCAGTACTTC	CASSVERGIQYF	NA	TRBJ2-4	TRBV7-6	NA	12
TGTGCCAGCTCACCCGGAAGACTGCTGCGATCGTCTGAAGCTTTCTTT	CASSPGRLLRSSEAFF	NA	TRBJ1-1	TRBV18	NA	16
TGTGCCAGCAGACAGGGGAGAAATGAAAAACTGTTTTTT	CASRQGRNEKLFF	TRBD1	TRBJ1-4	TRBV28	NA	13
TGTGCCAGCAGCTTAGGTGGGAGTTCGTCCTACAATGAGCAGTTCTTC	CASSLGGSSSYNEQFF	NA	TRBJ2-1	TRBV5-8	NA	16
TGCGCCAGCAGCTCGGACAGGGGTAATCGAGAGACCCAGTACTTC	CASSSDRGNRETQYF	TRBD1	TRBJ2-5	TRBV5-1	NA	15